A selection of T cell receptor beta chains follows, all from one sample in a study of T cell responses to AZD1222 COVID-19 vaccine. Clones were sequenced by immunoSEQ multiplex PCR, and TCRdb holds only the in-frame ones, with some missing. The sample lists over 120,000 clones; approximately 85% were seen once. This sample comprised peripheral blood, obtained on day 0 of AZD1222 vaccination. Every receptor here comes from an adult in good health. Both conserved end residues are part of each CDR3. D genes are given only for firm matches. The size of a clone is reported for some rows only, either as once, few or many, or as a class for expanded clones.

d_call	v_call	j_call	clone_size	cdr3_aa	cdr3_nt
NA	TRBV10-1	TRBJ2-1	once	CASMEGGVGNEQFF	TGCGCCAGCATGGAGGGGGGGGTCGGGAATGAGCAGTTCTTC
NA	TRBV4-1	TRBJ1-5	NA	CASSYFDDRSNQPQHF	TGCGCCAGCAGCTACTTCGACGACAGGAGCAATCAGCCCCAGCATTTT
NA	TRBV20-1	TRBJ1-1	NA	CSASGQSMNTEAFF	TGCAGTGCTAGTGGACAGTCCATGAACACTGAAGCTTTCTTT
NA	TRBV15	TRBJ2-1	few	CATSSRLGGNEQFF	TGTGCCACCAGTTCTAGACTAGGAGGTAATGAGCAGTTCTTC
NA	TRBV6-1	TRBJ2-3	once	CASSESGASADTQYF	TGTGCCAGCAGTGAATCGGGGGCCAGTGCAGATACGCAGTATTTT
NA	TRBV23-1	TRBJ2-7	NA	CASSQRTDGGYF	TGCGCCAGCAGTCAACGGACCGATGGGGGGTACTTC
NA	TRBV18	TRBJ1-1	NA	CASSRGQRDTEAFF	TGTGCCAGCTCACGAGGACAGCGGGACACTGAAGCTTTCTTT
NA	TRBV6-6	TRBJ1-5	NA	CASQRAGPNQPQHF	TGTGCCAGCCAACGGGCAGGCCCAAATCAGCCCCAGCATTTT
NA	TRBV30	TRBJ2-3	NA	CACSGTPGTQYF	TGTGCATGTTCCGGGACGCCGGGTACGCAGTATTTT
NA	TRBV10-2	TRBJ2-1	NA	CASRGGTYNEQFF	TGCGCCAGCCGAGGGGGAACCTACAATGAGCAGTTCTTC
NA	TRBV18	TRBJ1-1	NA	CASSPGVNTEAFF	TGTGCCAGCTCCCCGGGTGTAAACACTGAAGCTTTCTTT
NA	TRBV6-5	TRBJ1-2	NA	CASNGWGGYTF	TGTGCCAGCAACGGGTGGGGTGGCTACACCTTC
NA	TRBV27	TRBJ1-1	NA	CASSLAENTEAFF	TGTGCCAGCAGTTTAGCGGAGAACACTGAAGCTTTCTTT
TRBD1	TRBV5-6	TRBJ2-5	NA	CASKSTGGQETQYF	TGTGCCAGCAAGTCTACAGGGGGCCAAGAGACCCAGTACTTC
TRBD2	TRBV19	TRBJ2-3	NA	CASSTGTSLMWPDTQYF	TGTGCCAGTAGTACTGGGACTAGCTTAATGTGGCCAGATACGCAGTATTTT
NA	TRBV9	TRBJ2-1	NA	CASSVAGVSYNEQFF	TGTGCCAGCAGCGTAGCGGGGGTTTCCTACAATGAGCAGTTCTTC
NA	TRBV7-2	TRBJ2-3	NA	CASSGGPSTDTQYF	TGTGCCAGCAGCGGAGGACCTAGCACAGATACGCAGTATTTT
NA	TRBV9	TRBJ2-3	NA	CASSVAGLSWDTQYF	TGTGCCAGCAGCGTAGCGGGCCTAAGCTGGGATACGCAGTATTTT
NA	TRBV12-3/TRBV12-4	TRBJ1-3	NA	CASSKGVRNTIYF	TGTGCCAGCAGTAAGGGGGTTCGAAACACCATATATTTT
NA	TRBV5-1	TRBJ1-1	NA	CASSLDGGRLNTEAFF	TGCGCCAGCAGCTTGGACGGGGGCAGACTGAACACTGAAGCTTTCTTT
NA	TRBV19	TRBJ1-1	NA	CASSRSGREGSEAFF	TGTGCCAGTAGCAGGAGCGGCAGGGAAGGTTCTGAAGCTTTCTTT
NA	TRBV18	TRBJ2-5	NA	CASSEGWGETQYF	TGTGCCAGCTCAGAGGGTTGGGGAGAGACCCAGTACTTC
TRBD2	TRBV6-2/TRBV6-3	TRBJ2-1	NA	CASSTGLLAGFDEQFF	TGTGCCAGCAGCACCGGCCTGCTAGCGGGATTCGATGAGCAGTTCTTC
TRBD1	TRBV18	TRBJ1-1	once	CASSPPRDRGTEAFF	TGTGCCAGCTCACCACCTCGGGACAGGGGAACTGAAGCTTTCTTT
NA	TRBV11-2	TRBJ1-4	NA	CASSLASGNEKLFF	TGTGCCAGCAGCTTAGCCAGTGGGAATGAAAAACTGTTTTTT
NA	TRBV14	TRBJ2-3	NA	CASSQGTAADTQYF	TGTGCCAGCAGCCAAGGAACGGCTGCAGATACGCAGTATTTT
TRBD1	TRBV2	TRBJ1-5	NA	CASSGRGQNQPQHF	TGTGCCAGCAGTGGGAGGGGGCAGAATCAGCCCCAGCATTTT
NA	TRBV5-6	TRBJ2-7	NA	CASSLGVPEQYF	TGTGCCAGCAGCCTCGGAGTCCCCGAGCAGTACTTC
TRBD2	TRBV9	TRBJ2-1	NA	CASSARGGRPLEQFF	TGTGCCAGCAGCGCCCGGGGGGGCAGGCCACTTGAGCAGTTCTTC
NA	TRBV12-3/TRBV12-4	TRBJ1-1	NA	CASSLRENTEAFF	TGTGCCAGCAGTTTAAGGGAGAACACTGAAGCTTTCTTT
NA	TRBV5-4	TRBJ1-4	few	CASSLGTPQGTNEKLFF	TGTGCCAGCAGCTTGGGAACTCCACAGGGAACTAATGAAAAACTGTTTTTT
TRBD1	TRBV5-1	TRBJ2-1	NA	CASSLVPGQGFNEQFF	TGCGCCAGCAGCTTGGTACCGGGACAGGGCTTCAATGAGCAGTTCTTC
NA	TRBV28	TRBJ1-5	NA	CASTPLYDQPQHF	TGTGCCAGCACCCCTCTATACGATCAGCCCCAGCATTTT
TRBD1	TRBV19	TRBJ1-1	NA	CATDWGDRGFPQGAAFF	TGTGCCACCGATTGGGGGGACAGGGGTTTCCCCCAAGGTGCGGCTTTCTTT
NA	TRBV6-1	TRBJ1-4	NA	CASSETENNEKLFF	TGTGCCAGCAGTGAGACAGAGAATAATGAAAAACTGTTTTTT
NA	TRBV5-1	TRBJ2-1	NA	CATRDSSYNEQFF	TGCGCCACCCGGGATTCCTCCTACAATGAGCAGTTCTTC
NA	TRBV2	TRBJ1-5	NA	CASRVDRYSNQPQHF	TGTGCCAGCAGGGTGGACAGATATAGCAATCAGCCCCAGCATTTT
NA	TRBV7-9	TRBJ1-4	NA	CASSLGSGTTNEKLFF	TGTGCCAGCAGCTTAGGGTCAGGTACAACTAATGAAAAACTGTTTTTT
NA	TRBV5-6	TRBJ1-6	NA	CASSLGQGSSPLHF	TGTGCCAGCAGCTTGGGGCAGGGAAGCTCACCCCTCCACTTT
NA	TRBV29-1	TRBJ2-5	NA	CSVRASASMTQYF	TGCAGCGTTAGGGCCTCCGCGTCGATGACCCAGTACTTC
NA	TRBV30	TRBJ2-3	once	CAWSVNQYDTQYF	TGTGCCTGGAGTGTAAACCAATATGATACGCAGTATTTT
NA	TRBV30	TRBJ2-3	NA	CAWSVTEPDTQYF	TGTGCCTGGAGTGTAACCGAGCCAGATACGCAGTATTTT